The rows below give T cell receptor beta chains drawn from one sample of a study of neurological immune-mediated disorders. TCRdb analysed the 5' RACE reads with MiXCR anew, one entry per CDR3 protein. The sample includes 25,000 to 30,000 distinct CDR3 sequences, roughly 12% of them seen just once. The specimen sequenced was PBMCs. The receptors were sampled from a woman aged 55-75 years in good health. The CDR3 runs from the conserved cysteine through the conserved F or W. D genes are given only for firm matches. Clone size, where shown, is once, few, many, or a class for clones that have expanded.

v_gene	abundance	j_gene	d_gene	CDR3nt	CDR3aa
TRBV5-5	many	TRBJ2-2	TRBD2	TGTGCCAGCAGCTTCCGGGGGGGCGGCGGGGAGCTGTTTTTT	CASSFRGGGGELFF
TRBV6-2/TRBV6-3	many	TRBJ1-5	TRBD1	TGTGCCAGCAGTTACTCGAGAAATTACAGGGGGCGGCAGCCCCAGCATTTT	CASSYSRNYRGRQPQHF
TRBV12-3/TRBV12-4	NA	TRBJ1-5	TRBD1	TGTGCCAGCAGACCAGACAGGGGCGGCAATCAGCCCCAGCATTTT	CASRPDRGGNQPQHF
TRBV20-1	NA	TRBJ2-7	NA	TGCAGTGCCGACTTATGCGGCGGGGCCTACGAGCAGTACTTC	CSADLCGGAYEQYF
TRBV12-3/TRBV12-4	many	TRBJ1-3	NA	TGTGCCAGCACACGTGGAAACACCATATATTTT	CASTRGNTIYF
TRBV6-6	many	TRBJ1-3	NA	TGTGCCAGCAGTTTAGTTAAGGGTGGAAACACCATATATTTT	CASSLVKGGNTIYF
TRBV5-1	many	TRBJ2-5	TRBD1	TGCGCCAGCAGCTCCACCCCCGGGACAGGGGGCCAAGAGACCCAGTACTTC	CASSSTPGTGGQETQYF
TRBV5-1	many	TRBJ1-2	TRBD1	TGCGCCAGCAGCCTGGGACAGGTTGGAAACTATGGCTACACCTTC	CASSLGQVGNYGYTF
TRBV5-1	many	TRBJ2-6	NA	TGCGCCAGCAGCCTGGACAGCTCAGGGGCCAACGTCCTGACTTTC	CASSLDSSGANVLTF
TRBV20-1	many	TRBJ1-1	TRBD1	TGCAGTGCTAGAGAAAACGACAGGGGGAACACTGAAGCTTTCTTT	CSARENDRGNTEAFF
TRBV12-3/TRBV12-4	many	TRBJ2-7	TRBD1	TGTGCCAGCAGTTCGGACAGGATTAACTACGAGCAGTACTTC	CASSSDRINYEQYF
TRBV5-1	many	TRBJ2-3	TRBD2	TGCGCCAGCAGCTTCAGACTAGCGGGGGGGCAAGATACGCAGTATTTT	CASSFRLAGGQDTQYF
TRBV7-6	many	TRBJ2-3	NA	TGTGCCAGCAGCTTAACGGGGGGCCTGAGCACAGATACGCAGTATTTT	CASSLTGGLSTDTQYF
TRBV4-3	NA	TRBJ2-2	NA	TGCGCCAGCAGCCAAATAATCTACAGGAACACCGGGGAGCTGTTTTTT	CASSQIIYRNTGELFF
TRBV20-1	many	TRBJ2-3	TRBD2	TGCAGTGCTAGAGATCAGGGTAGCGGGGGGGGAGATACGCAGTATTTT	CSARDQGSGGGDTQYF
TRBV9	many	TRBJ2-4	NA	TGTGCCAGCAGCGTAGGCCCGGTCAGGGGCCTAGCCAAAAACATTCAGTACTTC	CASSVGPVRGLAKNIQYF
TRBV7-2	many	TRBJ2-7	NA	TGTGCCAGCAGCTTAGCGGTGCAATCCTACGAGCAGTACTTC	CASSLAVQSYEQYF
TRBV7-8	many	TRBJ1-2	NA	TGTGCCAGCAGCTTAGGTGGAGGGCGGGGCTACACCTTC	CASSLGGGRGYTF
TRBV6-6	many	TRBJ1-2	NA	TGTGCCAGCACTCCCAGGCCTAACTATGGCTACACCTTC	CASTPRPNYGYTF
TRBV5-1	many	TRBJ2-2	TRBD1	TGCGCCAGCAGTTCCCCAGCAGGGGGCGCAGGGACCGGGGAGCTGTTTTTT	CASSSPAGGAGTGELFF
TRBV7-2	NA	TRBJ2-7	NA	NA	CASSFYICSARMPSGYEQYF
TRBV28	many	TRBJ1-1	NA	TGTGCCAGCAGGCCCCTAGCGGGGGTCCGGGACACTGAAGCTTTCTTT	CASRPLAGVRDTEAFF
TRBV7-9	many	TRBJ1-3	NA	TGTGCCAGCAGGGTGCCCTCTGGAAACACCATATATTTT	CASRVPSGNTIYF
TRBV20-1	many	TRBJ1-5	TRBD1	TGCAGTGCTAGAGATAGGAGACAGGGGGCTCAGCCCCAGCATTTT	CSARDRRQGAQPQHF
TRBV27	many	TRBJ1-5	NA	TGTGCCAGCAGTTCCCTAAGTTATGGGGGCGGTTATAGCAATCAGCCCCAGCATTTT	CASSSLSYGGGYSNQPQHF
TRBV20-1	many	TRBJ2-5	NA	TGCAGTGGAAGAAGGGACTACCAAGAGACCCAGTACTTC	CSGRRDYQETQYF
TRBV5-1	many	TRBJ1-1	NA	TGCGCCAGCAGCCGTCAGGGGAACACTGAAGCTTTCTTT	CASSRQGNTEAFF
TRBV11-2	many	TRBJ2-3	TRBD2	TGTGCCAGCAGCTCAAGACTAGCGTCTCGTACAGATACGCAGTATTTT	CASSSRLASRTDTQYF
TRBV12-3/TRBV12-4	few	TRBJ1-3	NA	TGTGCCAGCAGTTTAGTGGGGCGAAACACCATATATTTT	CASSLVGRNTIYF
TRBV7-2	many	TRBJ2-7	TRBD2	TGTGCCAGCAGCTTAGGTCTAGCGGGGGTTTACGAGCAGTACTTC	CASSLGLAGVYEQYF
TRBV4-3	many	TRBJ2-7	TRBD1	TGCGCCAGCAGCCTGAGTAGGACAGGCCTATACGAGCAGTACTTC	CASSLSRTGLYEQYF
TRBV20-1	few	TRBJ2-5	NA	TGCAGTGCTAGGTGGGAAGAGACCCAGTACTTC	CSARWEETQYF
TRBV5-1	many	TRBJ1-2	NA	TGCGCCAGCAGCTTGGACTCTTATGGCTACACCTTC	CASSLDSYGYTF
TRBV20-1	many	TRBJ1-1	NA	TGCAGTGCTATTCGGGCCTTTCGGATGAACACTGAAGCTTTCTTT	CSAIRAFRMNTEAFF
TRBV5-5	many	TRBJ1-5	NA	TGTGCCAGCAGCCGGGAAGCCCAAAATCAGCCCCAGCATTTT	CASSREAQNQPQHF
TRBV7-7	many	TRBJ2-2	TRBD1	TGTGCCAGCAGCCCCGGGACAGGGTCCGGGGAGCTGTTTTTT	CASSPGTGSGELFF
TRBV24-1	many	TRBJ2-3	TRBD2	TGTGCCACCAGTGATTTGCAACGGGGGGGTAGCACAGATACGCAGTATTTT	CATSDLQRGGSTDTQYF
TRBV5-1	many	TRBJ2-7	NA	TGCGCCAGCAGCATGGAAAGCTACGAGCAGTACTTC	CASSMESYEQYF
TRBV10-3	many	TRBJ2-3	NA	TGTGCCATCAGTGAGTCTTTGGCCCGCACAGATACGCAGTATTTT	CAISESLARTDTQYF
TRBV20-1	many	TRBJ1-1	NA	TGCAGTGCTAGAGATCTCATTTGGGCTGAAGCTTTCTTT	CSARDLIWAEAFF
TRBV9	many	TRBJ1-1	NA	TGTGCCAGCAGCGTAGGGGGGCCAAACACTGAAGCTTTCTTT	CASSVGGPNTEAFF
TRBV5-5	many	TRBJ2-1	TRBD2	TGTGCCAGCAGCTCGTTAGCGGGGTGGGAAGGTGAGCAGTTCTTC	CASSSLAGWEGEQFF
TRBV20-1	many	TRBJ1-2	TRBD1	TGCAGTGCTAGCGTCAGGGGGCTCTATGGCTACACCTTC	CSASVRGLYGYTF
TRBV5-1	many	TRBJ1-1	NA	TGCGCCAGCAGCTTGCAGGAGAACACTGAAGCTTTCTTT	CASSLQENTEAFF
TRBV20-1	once	TRBJ1-1	NA	TGTAGTGCTAGGCTAAGGAAAGGGATCACTGAAGCTTTCTTT	CSARLRKGITEAFF
TRBV19	many	TRBJ1-1	NA	TGTGCCAGTAGCCGATACACTGAAGCTTTCTTT	CASSRYTEAFF
TRBV7-6	many	TRBJ2-7	NA	TGTGCCAGCAGCTTAGTGAGGGCAGGGGTGAAGTCCTACGAGCAGTACTTC	CASSLVRAGVKSYEQYF
TRBV28	many	TRBJ1-2	NA	TGTGCCATTGGGGAATATGGCTACACCTTC	CAIGEYGYTF
TRBV20-1	many	TRBJ1-3	NA	TGCAGTGCCACCCGCAGGGTATCTGGAAACACCATATATTTT	CSATRRVSGNTIYF
TRBV20-1	many	TRBJ1-1	NA	TGCAGTGCTAGCCTGCGGGGGGGGAACACTGAAGCTTTCTTT	CSASLRGGNTEAFF